These 14 T cell receptor beta chains share one sample of origin, sequenced in a study of blood T cell repertoires in COVID-19. Some clones are missing from TCRdb's copy, which holds only in-frame ones; the method was immunoSEQ multiplex PCR. The data hold more than 90,000 clones, with 70% to 85% observed a single time. What was sequenced was peripheral blood. The receptors were gathered from a middle-aged man with acute or convalescent COVID-19.

The rearrangement joins TRBV6-1 to TRBJ1-6, with D unclear. Germline V lookup: CDR1 MNHNS, CDR2 SASEGT. Between the trimmed V and J ends, which lost 4 bases and 2 bases, there was a span of 15 bases. This CDR3 has 17 residues. As DNA, the CDR3 is TGTGCCAGCAGTGGCCTCACAGTATTCGCCTATAATTCACCCCTCCACTTT. It yields the protein CASSGLTVFAYNSPLHF.

The genes are TRBV2 and TRBJ1-5, with D possibly TRBD1 on 5 matching bases. This CDR3 contains 14 residues. V lost 6 bases, J lost 7 bases, and 16 bases lay in between. Germline V gives CDR1 SNHLY, CDR2 FYNNEI. As DNA, the CDR3 is TGTGCCAGCAGCGCTGAGGCAGGGAGGCAGCCCCAGCATTTT. This sequence encodes CASSAEAGRQPQHF.

The chain links TRBV7-8 to TRBJ2-7; D is possibly TRBD2 (6 bases). The germline V and J ends were trimmed by 5 bases and 5 bases, with 19 bases remaining between them. CDR1 and CDR2 from the germline V gene are SGHVS and FQNEAQ. The CDR3 has 15 residues. The CDR3: CASSETPGTLNEQYF. The CDR3 DNA follows: TGTGCCAGCAGCGAAACCCCCGGGACTCTGAACGAGCAGTACTTC.

This clone was recorded only once. The chain combines TRBV19 with TRBJ2-2; D possibly corresponds to TRBD1 (6 bases). V was pared by 4 bases and J by 6 bases, with 15 bases between. The CDR3 extends over 15 amino acids. In germline, CDR1 is LNHDA, CDR2 SQIVND (reference sequence). CDR3: CASSTGARGAGELFF. The CDR3 coding sequence is TGTGCCAGTAGTACAGGGGCTAGAGGCGCCGGGGAGCTGTTTTTT.

To note about this clone: A much more abundant neighbour one base away suggests this may be a read error. The V call is TRBV7-8, the J call TRBJ2-2; no reliable D call. Germline V gene sequence: CDR1 SGHVS, CDR2 FQNEAQ. The CDR3 contains 14 residues. Trimming removed 1 base from V and 4 bases from J, with 7 bases in between. In nucleotides, the CDR3 is TGTGCCAGCAGCTTAGATACGAGCACCGGGGAGCTGTTTTTT. Translation gives CASSLDTSTGELFF.

On this clone itself: A junction end diverges from the germline sequence, so it may reflect a read error. The CDR3 sequence: CVSSTPGLADNEQFF. CDR3 DNA: TGTGTCAGTAGTACACCGGGACTAGCGGACAATGAGCAGTTCTTC. The gene calls are TRBV19 and TRBJ2-1; 11 bases line up with TRBD2. Germline V gene sequence: CDR1 LNHDA, CDR2 SQIVND (reference sequence). This CDR3 has 15 residues.

This sequence joins TRBV4-1 and TRBJ2-3; 7 bases agree with TRBD2. This CDR3 is built from 16 residues. Trimming at V came to 5 bases and at J to 4 bases, leaving 12 bases not matched to a gene. Germline V gene lookup returns CDR1 MGHRA and CDR2 YSYEKL. The CDR3 sequence: CASSSRPYRGADTQYF. CDR3 DNA: TGCGCCAGCAGCTCCCGGCCCTACCGGGGGGCAGATACGCAGTATTTT.

In this sample, this clone turned up a few times. J is TRBJ1-5 and V is TRBV19; 7 bases are shared with TRBD1. CDR1 LNHDA and CDR2 SQIVND come from the germline V gene (reference sequence). The CDR3 contains 14 residues. Unmatched junction bases numbered 8, after V lost 5 bases and J lost 7 bases. The CDR3 DNA reads TGTGCCAGTAGTCGGGCAGGGGGGATGCAGCCCCAGCATTTT. This gives the protein CASSRAGGMQPQHF. The variable domain in full, with the rest retrieved from reference TRBV19 and TRBJ1-5, is DGGITQSPKYLFRKEGQNVTLSCEQNLNHDAMYWYRQDPGQGLRLIYYSQIVNDFQKGDIAEGYSVSREKKESFPLTVTSAQKNPTAFYLCASSRAGGMQPQHFGDGTRLSIL.

The V call is TRBV20-1, the J call TRBJ1-5; TRBD1 matches 7 bases. V dropped 3 bases and J dropped 1; count of bases not matched to a gene: 6. CDR3 size: 15 residues. Per the germline V gene, CDR1 is DFQATT and CDR2 is SNEGSKA (reference sequence). The CDR3 sequence is CSASRRGISNQPQHF. CDR3 nucleotides: TGCAGTGCTAGTCGCAGGGGGATAAGCAATCAGCCCCAGCATTTT.

V gene TRBV7-9 combines with J gene TRBJ1-4; no definite D call. V dropped 5 bases and J dropped 3 bases, with 7 bases sitting between them. The CDR3 spans 13 residues. From germline, CDR1 is SEHNR and CDR2 FQNEAQ (reference sequence). The CDR3 nucleotides read TGTGCCAGCAGCCACCCGGCTAATGAAAAACTGTTTTTT. This gives the protein CASSHPANEKLFF.

The count of this clone is one. The chain links TRBV7-9 to TRBJ2-5; a weak D match, TRBD2 (6 bases). CDR1 and CDR2 (germline): SEHNR, FQNEAQ (reference sequence). V dropped 0 bases and J dropped 4 bases, with 12 bases sitting between them. The CDR3 is 15 amino acids. This chain's CDR3 is CASSLAVTSRETQYF. The CDR3 DNA follows: TGTGCCAGCAGCTTAGCGGTGACTAGTAGAGAGACCCAGTACTTC. Full variable domain (remainder filled in from reference TRBV7-9 and TRBJ2-5): DTGVSQNPRHKITKRGQNVTFRCDPISEHNRLYWYRQTLGQGPEFLTYFQNEAQLEKSRLLSDRFSAERPKGSFSTLEIQRTEQGDSAMYLCASSLAVTSRETQYFGPGTRLLVL.

The V gene is TRBV27, the J gene TRBJ1-1, with 8 bases matching TRBD1. V lost 1 base, J lost 4 bases, and 5 bases stayed unmatched. Germline CDR1 is MNHEY and CDR2 is SMNVEV (reference sequence). This CDR3 region has 15 residues. CDR3 nucleotides: TGTGCCAGCAGTTTATTTTACAGGGGGACCACTGAAGCTTTCTTT. Protein: CASSLFYRGTTEAFF.

The chain carries TRBV29-1 and TRBJ1-2, with 7 bases aligning to TRBD1. CDR3 length: 12 amino acids. Germline-derived CDR1 and CDR2 are SQVTM and ANQGSEA. Trimming at V came to 4 bases and at J to 4 bases, leaving 3 bases not matched to a gene. The CDR3 DNA sequence: TGCAGCGTTGGACAGGGCGGCTATGGCTACACCTTC. It is translated as CSVGQGGYGYTF.

The table lists this clone with a few counts. Written as DNA, the CDR3 is TGTGCCAGTAAGGAAGGCGGGGAAAGGACTGAAGCTTTCTTT. Its translation: CASKEGGERTEAFF. The chain recombines TRBV19 with TRBJ1-1; the D is unclear. The CDR3 sequence is 14 residues long. Germline CDR1 and CDR2: LNHDA and SQIVND (reference sequence). Deletions cut 7 bases from V and 5 bases from J, with 17 bases between.